This entry lists 11 T cell receptor beta chains sequenced from one sample in a study of Tregs in tolerant kidney transplant recipients. The protocol was immunoSEQ multiplex PCR, while the TCRdb copy is restricted to in-frame clones and leaves out a portion. Its table lists about 48,000 clones. This sample comprised CD4+ T cells from blood, obtained before the transplant. The origin of the receptors is a human donor who received a combined kidney and bone marrow transplant.

As concerns this clone: With the read ending 3 residues before the CDR3 end, the germline J gene is used to fill in that end. The chain links TRBV6-2 or TRBV6-3 to TRBJ2-4; 8 nucleotides align to TRBD2. The V and J ends lost 4 bases and 9 bases, in that order; junction bases with no gene match: 11. The germline V gene encodes CDR1 MNHEY and CDR2 SVGEGT. The CDR3 sequence is 15 residues long. The DNA read from the CDR3 is TGTGCCAGCAGTTCGTCCGGGCTCGGGGGGGGCATT. As protein: CASSSSGLGGGI. The complete CDR3 protein is CASSSSGLGGGIQYF.

In the case of this clone: Sequencing ends 3 residues short of the CDR3 end; the germline J gene provides the rest. V is TRBV6-2 or TRBV6-3 and J is TRBJ2-1, with D perhaps matching TRBD2 (6 bases). The V and J ends lost 7 bases and 0 bases respectively, with 10 bases between them. Germline V gives CDR1 MNHEY, CDR2 SVGEGT. The CDR3 runs to 14 residues. The CDR3 protein is CASNLASSYNEQFF. The part of the CDR3 DNA that was read is TGTGCCAGCAACCTAGCGAGCTCCTACAATGAG.

As regards this clone: The CDR3 is cut off 3 residues early in the read; its end comes from the germline J gene. The chain recombines TRBV19 with TRBJ2-1; 7 positions agree with TRBD1. With 5 bases clipped from V and 3 bases from J, the junction kept 13 bases outside the gene matches. The CDR3 extends over 17 amino acids. Germline V gene data show CDR1 as LNHDA and CDR2 as SQIVND (reference sequence). CDR3 DNA (partial): TGTGCCAGTAGTCCCCGGAGAGGGGGCCTACACTACAATGAG. The encoded protein is CASSPRRGGLHYNE. The CDR3 as a whole reads CASSPRRGGLHYNEQFF.

With regard to this clone: The sequence runs out 3 residues before the end of the CDR3; the remainder is reconstructed from the germline J gene. The chain uses TRBV7-6 and TRBJ2-7; 7 bases fit TRBD2. V dropped 1 base and J dropped 4; count of bases not matched to a gene: 7. This CDR3 has 15 residues. CDR1 is SGHVS, CDR2 FNYEAQ, per germline. The CDR3: CASSLEGGSRYEQYF. The DNA read from the CDR3 is TGTGCCAGCAGCTTAGAGGGCGGGAGTAGGTACGAG.

In the case of this clone: The observed sequence ends 3 residues before the CDR3 terminus, with the missing tail filled in from the germline J gene. The chain links TRBV2 to TRBJ1-4; D gene uncertain. CDR1 and CDR2 (germline): SNHLY, FYNNEI. Trimming removed 4 bases at V and 8 bases at J, with 14 bases between. This CDR3 is built from 14 residues. This CDR3 is CASSGNTGGEKLFF. CDR3 DNA (partial): TGTGCCAGCAGTGGGAACACCGGAGGGGAAAAA. The full variable domain, in which reference TRBV2 and TRBJ1-4 provide the parts outside the CDR3, is EPEVTQTPSHQVTQMGQEVILRCVPISNHLYFYWYRQILGQKVEFLVSFYNNEISEKSEIFDDQFSVERPDGSNFTLKIRSTKLEDSAMYFCASSGNTGGEKLFFGSGTQLSVL.

As for this clone: The read terminates 3 residues ahead of where the CDR3 ends, so the germline J gene completes it. This chain joins TRBV7-2 and TRBJ1-2; TRBD1 matches at 9 bases. The ends lost 4 bases at V and 6 bases at J; junction bases unmatched: 6. Germline V gives CDR1 SGHTA, CDR2 FQGNSA. The CDR3 covers 14 residues. CDR3 DNA (partial): TGTGCCAGCAGCTCGCAGACAGGGGGAAATGGC. This codes for CASSSQTGGNG. The whole CDR3 region reads CASSSQTGGNGYTF.

To note about this clone: The read is 3 residues too short to cover the CDR3 end, so that end is filled in from the germline J gene. The chain employs TRBV6-1 and TRBJ2-7; D may be TRBD1 (5 bases). The germline V gene encodes CDR1 MNHNS and CDR2 SASEGT. V was trimmed by 2 bases and J by 6 bases, leaving 11 bases between them. The CDR3 extends over 13 amino acids. The CDR3 sequence: CASSESGNPEQYF. Incomplete CDR3 DNA: TGTGCCAGCAGTGAATCAGGGAATCCCGAG.

A note on this clone: Read data end 3 residues before the CDR3 end; the end is taken from the germline J gene. Other DNA sequences of this sample code for an identical CDR3. This rearrangement joins TRBV6-2 or TRBV6-3 to TRBJ2-1; no reliable D call. The germline CDR1 and CDR2 sequences are MNHEY and SVGEGT. This CDR3 comprises 12 residues. Between the trimmed V and J ends, which lost 6 bases and 2 bases, there was a span of 5 bases. CDR3 region: CASSSPYNEQFF. CDR3 DNA, as far as it was read: TGTGCCAGCAGCTCCCCCTACAATGAG.

Remarks on this clone: The missing CDR3 end, 3 residues past where the read stops, is filled in from the germline J gene. The chain employs TRBV2 and TRBJ2-7, with 8 bases identical to TRBD1. CDR1 and CDR2 (germline): SNHLY, FYNNEI. The trim removed 6 bases at V and 6 bases at J, leaving 4 bases unmatched. The CDR3 is 12 residues long. The CDR3 protein is CASRDRVGEQYF. The covered CDR3 bases are TGTGCCAGCAGGGACAGGGTGGGCGAG.

Turning to this clone: The read finishes 3 residues shy of the CDR3 end, and the germline J gene is used to complete it. The chain is built from TRBV7-2 and TRBJ2-1, with 8 bases fitting TRBD2. The V gene's germline CDR1 is SGHTA and CDR2 FQGNSA. This CDR3 is built from 15 residues. J was trimmed by 1 base and V by 8 bases; bases with no gene match: 7. CDR3 DNA (partial): TGTGCCAGCGCTCCGGGGACTAGATCCTACAATGAG. It specifies CASAPGTRSYNE. The entire CDR3 protein is CASAPGTRSYNEQFF.

Details on this clone: Sequencing ends 3 residues short of the CDR3 end; the germline J gene provides the rest. The chain recombines TRBV30 with TRBJ1-1; TRBD1 might be the D (5 bases). The V end lost 0 bases, the J end lost 5 bases, and 16 bases lay between the germline ends. The CDR3 loop spans 15 amino acids. CDR1 GTSNPN and CDR2 SVGIG come from the germline V gene (reference sequence). The CDR3 region is CAWSVRMGGETEAFF. The CDR3 DNA, read in part, is TGTGCCTGGAGTGTACGTATGGGGGGGGAGACTGAA.